Each of the 25 T cell receptor beta chains below was sequenced from the same sample in a study of T cell responses to AZD1222 COVID-19 vaccine. Here immunoSEQ multiplex PCR was the method, and the copy in TCRdb shows in-frame clones only, minus some. The data show 150,000 to 200,000 clones, approximately 93% seen once. The sample was peripheral blood, taken on day 0 of AZD1222 vaccination. These receptors originate from an adult in good health.

V usage is TRBV6-5 and J usage is TRBJ1-2; D call uncertain. Trimming took off 5 bases at V and 0 bases at J, with 1 base between the two ends. From germline, CDR1 is MNHEY and CDR2 SVGAGI. This CDR3 contains 11 residues. The CDR3 loop reads CASSTNYGYTF. The CDR3 region has the DNA TGTGCCAGCAGTACTAACTATGGCTACACCTTC.

The chain recombines TRBV14 with TRBJ2-7, with D uncertain. V was trimmed by 0 bases and J by 3 bases, leaving 15 bases between them. Germline values: CDR1 SGHDN, CDR2 FVKESK. The CDR3 covers 16 residues. The CDR3 nucleotides are TGTGCCAGCAGCCAAGATCCGGCGACTGCTCACTACGAGCAGTACTTC. Encoded protein: CASSQDPATAHYEQYF. Supplemented by reference TRBV14 and TRBJ2-7, the full variable domain reads EAGVTQFPSHSVIEKGQTVTLRCDPISGHDNLYWYRRVMGKEIKFLLHFVKESKQDESGMPNNRFLAERTGGTYSTLKVQPAELEDSGVYFCASSQDPATAHYEQYFGPGTRLTVT.

This sequence joins TRBV5-4 and TRBJ2-7, with 12 bases matching TRBD2. This CDR3 comprises 17 residues. Trimming cost V 5 bases and J 2 bases; bases outside gene matches: 11. Germline lookup yields CDR1 SGHNT and CDR2 YYREEE (reference sequence). Here the CDR3 reads CASSSATSGSIPYEQYF. CDR3 bases: TGTGCCAGCAGTTCCGCGACTAGCGGGAGTATTCCCTACGAGCAGTACTTC.

This clone has just a few counts. This rearrangement joins TRBV12-3 or TRBV12-4 to TRBJ1-5; no firm D call. The CDR3 sequence is 12 residues long. The germline V and J ends were trimmed by 0 bases and 12 bases, with 9 bases remaining between them. The CDR3 loop is CASSLAYTGQHF. The CDR3 region has the DNA TGTGCCAGCAGTTTAGCTTACACCGGCCAGCATTTT.

This chain uses TRBV5-1 with TRBJ2-7; 9 nucleotides align to TRBD2. The CDR3 is 15 residues long. CDR1 and CDR2 from the germline V gene are SGHRS and YFSETQ. J was trimmed by 2 bases and V by 0 bases; bases with no gene match: 3. The CDR3 protein is CASSLGSGSPYEQYF. For the CDR3, the DNA is TGCGCCAGCAGCTTGGGTAGCGGGAGCCCCTACGAGCAGTACTTC.

The chain uses TRBV10-1 and TRBJ2-7; D is unclear. Between the trimmed V and J ends, which lost 4 bases and 0 bases, there was a span of 4 bases. In germline, CDR1 is WNHNN, CDR2 SYGVQD (reference sequence). The CDR3 runs to 12 residues. CDR3 DNA sequence: TGCGCCAGCAGTGGTGACTCCTACGAGCAGTACTTC. Translation gives CASSGDSYEQYF.

This clone was seen more than once but under ten times. The genes are TRBV11-2 and TRBJ2-7; 11 nucleotides agree with TRBD2. Germline CDR1 reads SGHAT; CDR2 reads FQNNGV. This CDR3 is built from 15 residues. J gave up 3 bases and V 5 bases, and 6 bases lay outside the gene matches. CDR3 bases: TGTGCCAGCAGCACTCTAGCGGGAGGCCGCTACGAGCAGTACTTC. Protein sequence: CASSTLAGGRYEQYF.

The V call is TRBV29-1, the J call TRBJ1-3; no firm D call. The germline V and J ends were trimmed by 3 bases and 0 bases, with 15 bases remaining between them. Germline V gives CDR1 SQVTM, CDR2 ANQGSEA. This CDR3 comprises 16 residues. The CDR3 region is CSVEAFKGDSGNTIYF. For the CDR3, the DNA is TGCAGCGTTGAGGCCTTCAAAGGCGACTCTGGAAACACCATATATTTT.

The V call is TRBV3-1 (or the pseudogene TRBV3-2), the J call TRBJ2-1; TRBD2 agrees at 7 bases. The CDR3 consists of 14 residues. CDR1 is LGHDT, CDR2 YNNKEL, per germline (reference sequence). The junction had 5 bases not matched to a gene; V was cut back by 8 bases and J by 1 base. CDR3 sequence reads: CASLPSGSYNEQFF. In DNA, the CDR3 is TGTGCCAGCCTACCTAGCGGATCCTACAATGAGCAGTTCTTC.

CDR3 amino acids: CASSDTNINIQYF. The CDR3 DNA follows: TGTGCCAGCAGTGACACGAACATAAACATTCAGTACTTC. The chain joins TRBV6-4 to TRBJ2-4; D unresolved. CDR1 MRHNA and CDR2 SNTAGT come from the germline V gene. V lost 2 bases to trimming and J lost 6 bases, with 8 bases between them. This CDR3 region has 13 residues.

As for this clone: This sample also contains other DNA sequences that code for the same CDR3. V and J are TRBV6-5 and TRBJ1-5, with D possibly matching TRBD1 (5 bases). The V end lost 0 bases, the J end lost 0 bases, and 6 bases lay between the germline ends. The germline CDR1 and CDR2 sequences are MNHEY and SVGAGI. The CDR3 is 15 amino acids. In nucleotides, the CDR3 is TGTGCCAGCAGTTACTCGCAGGGTAGCAATCAGCCCCAGCATTTT. Protein product: CASSYSQGSNQPQHF.

The J gene is TRBJ1-1, the V gene TRBV5-1; a possible D gene is TRBD1 (6 bases). Germline-derived CDR1 and CDR2 are SGHRS and YFSETQ. The CDR3 spans 16 residues. The V end lost 0 bases, the J end lost 2 bases, and 14 bases lay between the germline ends. DNA of the CDR3: TGCGCCAGCAGCTTGGTTTGGGGGCGCGGAAACACTGAAGCTTTCTTT. Protein product: CASSLVWGRGNTEAFF.

This sequence joins TRBV3-1 (or the pseudogene TRBV3-2) and TRBJ1-2; 8 bases are a match to TRBD1. This CDR3 comprises 12 residues. The J segment lost 8 bases and the V segment lost 2 bases, leaving 1 base of the junction unmatched. The germline V gene encodes CDR1 LGHDT and CDR2 YNNKEL (reference sequence). As DNA, the CDR3 is TGTGCCAGCAGCCAAAGGACAGGGGGCTACACCTTC. Translating it yields CASSQRTGGYTF.

This clone came up a few times. The chain has TRBV7-6 and TRBJ2-7, with D possibly being TRBD1 (6 bases). The CDR3 is 14 residues long. The V gene lost 4 bases and the J gene lost 6 bases, with 16 bases spanning the gap. Germline V gives CDR1 SGHVS, CDR2 FNYEAQ. Here the CDR3 DNA reads TGTGCCAGCAGCTCGGGACAAGCGGTCGGCGAGCAGTACTTC. Its protein product is CASSSGQAVGEQYF.

V is TRBV5-1 and J is TRBJ2-1; tentative D call: TRBD2 (6 bases). The germline CDR1 and CDR2 sequences are SGHRS and YFSETQ. Trimming took off 5 bases at V and 3 bases at J, with 12 bases between the two ends. The CDR3 is 14 amino acids. CDR3 loop: CASSKGEDYNEQFF. CDR3 nucleotide sequence: TGCGCCAGCAGTAAAGGGGAGGACTACAATGAGCAGTTCTTC.

The rearrangement uses TRBV14 and TRBJ2-1; D call uncertain. This CDR3 region has 14 residues. From germline, CDR1 is SGHDN and CDR2 FVKESK. Trimming left V 4 bases short and J 7 bases short, with 14 bases between. CDR3 residues: CASSPFWVGNEQFF. The CDR3 coding sequence is TGTGCCAGCAGCCCCTTCTGGGTTGGGAATGAGCAGTTCTTC.

The chain combines TRBV7-2 with TRBJ1-3; D is ambiguous. Trimming stripped 3 bases from V and 0 bases from J, with 6 bases between. This CDR3 contains 14 residues. The germline gives CDR1 SGHTA, CDR2 FQGNSA. The CDR3 protein is CASSLGSSGNTIYF. For the CDR3, the DNA is TGTGCCAGCAGCTTGGGTAGCTCTGGAAACACCATATATTTT.

This clone occurred a few times. The chain links TRBV6-5 to TRBJ1-1, with 8 bases that match TRBD1. J gave up 1 base and V 6 bases, and 1 base lay outside the gene matches. The CDR3 sequence is 13 residues long. CDR1 is MNHEY, CDR2 SVGAGI, per germline. The CDR3 here is CASRDRENTEAFF. The CDR3 region has the DNA TGTGCCAGCAGGGACAGGGAGAACACTGAAGCTTTCTTT.

This chain connects TRBV5-1 to TRBJ1-3, with no clear D. Trimming removed 4 bases from V and 0 bases from J, with 11 bases in between. The CDR3 spans 15 residues. Germline-derived CDR1 and CDR2 are SGHRS and YFSETQ. Here the CDR3 reads CASSLDTSSGNTIYF. CDR3 coding DNA: TGCGCCAGCAGCCTTGACACCTCCTCTGGAAACACCATATATTTT.

V usage is TRBV7-6 and J usage is TRBJ1-3; D not certain. This CDR3 has 14 amino acids. V was shortened by 5 bases and J by 2 bases, with 10 bases between the two germline ends. The germline V gene has CDR1 SGHVS and CDR2 FNYEAQ. In nucleotides, the CDR3 is TGTGCCAGCAGCCCTAGGTTAGCTGGAAACACCATATATTTT. It codes for CASSPRLAGNTIYF.

The V gene is TRBV28, the J gene TRBJ1-1, with TRBD1 as a possible D gene (5 bases). The CDR3 runs 17 residues. V lost 4 bases to trimming and J lost 4 bases, with 22 bases between them. The germline V gene has CDR1 MDHEN and CDR2 SYDVKM. The CDR3 is CASSSLSPGLLITEAFF. The CDR3 DNA reads TGTGCCAGCAGTTCCCTATCTCCGGGACTTCTTATCACTGAAGCTTTCTTT.

V usage is TRBV21-1 and J usage is TRBJ1-1. TRBV21-1 constitutes a pseudogene. This CDR3 is 14 amino acids long. The DNA for the CDR3 is TGTGCCAGCAACCTGATCGCGACCCAGACTGAAGCTTTCTTT. Amino acid sequence: CASNLIATQTEAFF.

The J gene is TRBJ1-2, the V gene TRBV11-2, with a weak D call TRBD1 (5 bases). The CDR3 spans 13 residues. Germline CDR1 reads SGHAT; CDR2 reads FQNNGV. Between the trimmed V and J ends, which lost 4 bases and 3 bases, there was a span of 9 bases. The CDR3 is CASSSQGYYGYTF. The CDR3, as DNA: TGTGCCAGCAGCTCCCAGGGTTACTATGGCTACACCTTC.

This clone was recorded only once. This chain joins TRBV12-3 or TRBV12-4 and TRBJ2-1, with 7 positions matching TRBD2. The CDR3 sequence is 13 residues long. The junction had 3 bases not matched to a gene; V was cut back by 8 bases and J by 2 bases. The CDR3 region is CASGLVAYNEQFF. CDR3 DNA sequence: TGTGCCAGCGGACTAGTTGCCTACAATGAGCAGTTCTTC.

The chain has TRBV24-1 and TRBJ2-6; tentatively, D is TRBD2 (5 bases). Germline V gives CDR1 KGHDR, CDR2 SFDVKD. V lost 4 bases to trimming and J lost 0 bases, with 6 bases between them. The CDR3 is made up of 15 amino acids. CDR3 residues: CATSEGASGANVLTF. The CDR3 bases are TGTGCCACCAGTGAGGGAGCCTCTGGGGCCAACGTCCTGACTTTC.